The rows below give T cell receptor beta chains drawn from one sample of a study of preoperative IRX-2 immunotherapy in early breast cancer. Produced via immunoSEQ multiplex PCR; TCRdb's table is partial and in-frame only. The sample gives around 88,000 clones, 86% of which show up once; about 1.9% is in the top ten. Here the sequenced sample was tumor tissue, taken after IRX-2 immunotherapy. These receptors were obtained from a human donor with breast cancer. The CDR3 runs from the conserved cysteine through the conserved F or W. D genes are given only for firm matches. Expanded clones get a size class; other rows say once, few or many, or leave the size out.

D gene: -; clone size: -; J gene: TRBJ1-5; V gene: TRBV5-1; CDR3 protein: CASSLAGGGQPQHF; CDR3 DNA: TGCGCCAGCAGCTTGGCGGGAGGGGGTCAGCCCCAGCATTTT
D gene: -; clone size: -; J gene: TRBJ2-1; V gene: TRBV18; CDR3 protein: CASSLAPSEGYNEQFF; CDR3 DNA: TGTGCCAGCTCACTAGCTCCCAGCGAGGGTTACAATGAGCAGTTCTTC
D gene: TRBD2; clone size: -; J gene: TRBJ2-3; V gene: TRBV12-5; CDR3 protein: CASGFQITIAGGQADTQYF; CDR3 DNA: TGTGCTAGTGGTTTTCAAATCACTATAGCGGGGGGGCAGGCAGATACGCAGTATTTT
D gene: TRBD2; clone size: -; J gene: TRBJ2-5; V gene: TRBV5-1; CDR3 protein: CASSPGVAGGSQETQYF; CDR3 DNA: TGCGCCAGCAGCCCGGGGGTAGCGGGAGGTTCACAAGAGACCCAGTACTTC
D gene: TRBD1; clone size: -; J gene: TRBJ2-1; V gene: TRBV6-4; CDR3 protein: CASSYVQGARFEQFF; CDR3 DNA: TGTGCCAGCAGTTACGTCCAGGGGGCTAGATTTGAGCAGTTCTTC
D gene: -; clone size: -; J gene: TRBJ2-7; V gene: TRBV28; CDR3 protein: CASSAFGGSDRYEQYF; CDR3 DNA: TGTGCCAGCAGTGCCTTTGGTGGATCGGATCGCTACGAGCAGTACTTC
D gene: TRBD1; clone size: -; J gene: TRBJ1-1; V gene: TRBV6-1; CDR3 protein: CASSEADRGSTEAFF; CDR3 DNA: TGTGCCAGCAGTGAAGCAGACAGGGGGAGTACTGAAGCTTTCTTT
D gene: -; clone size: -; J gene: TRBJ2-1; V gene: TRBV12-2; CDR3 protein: CANTQRETYNEQFF; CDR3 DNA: TGTGCCAACACGCAGCGGGAGACCTACAATGAGCAGTTCTTC
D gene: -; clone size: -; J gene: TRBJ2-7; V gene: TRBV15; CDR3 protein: CATSRGSGTRTYEQYF; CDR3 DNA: TGTGCCACCAGCAGAGGATCCGGGACACGAACCTACGAGCAGTACTTC
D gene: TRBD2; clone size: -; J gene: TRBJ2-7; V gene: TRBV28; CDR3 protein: CASSSGLAGGPDEQYF; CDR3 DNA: TGTGCCAGCAGTTCGGGACTAGCGGGAGGGCCGGACGAGCAGTACTTC
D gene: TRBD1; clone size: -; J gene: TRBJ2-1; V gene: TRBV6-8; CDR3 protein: CASSYTGTGGNEQFF; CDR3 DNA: TGTGCCAGCAGTTACACCGGGACAGGGGGCAATGAGCAGTTCTTC
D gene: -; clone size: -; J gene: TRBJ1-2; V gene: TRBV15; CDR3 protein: CATSRGSGLYGYTF; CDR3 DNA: TGTGCCACCAGCAGAGGATCTGGACTGTATGGCTACACCTTC
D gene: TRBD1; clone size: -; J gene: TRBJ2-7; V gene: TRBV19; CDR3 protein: CASGSTGAYEQYF; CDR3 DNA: TGTGCCAGTGGGTCAACAGGGGCCTACGAGCAGTACTTC
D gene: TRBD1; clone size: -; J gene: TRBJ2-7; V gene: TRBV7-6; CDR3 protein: CVSSLVYRGNDEQYF; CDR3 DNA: TGTGTCAGCAGCTTGGTTTACAGGGGGAATGACGAGCAGTACTTC
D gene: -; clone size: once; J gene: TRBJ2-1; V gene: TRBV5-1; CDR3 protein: CASSAGTQGNEQFF; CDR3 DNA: TGCGCCAGCAGCGCGGGAACCCAAGGCAATGAGCAGTTCTTC
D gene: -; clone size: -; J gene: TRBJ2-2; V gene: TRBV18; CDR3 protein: CASSPLGSNTGELFF; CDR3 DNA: TGTGCCAGCTCACCACTGGGTTCCAACACCGGGGAGCTGTTTTTT
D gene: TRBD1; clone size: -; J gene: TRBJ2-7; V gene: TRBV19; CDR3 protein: CASSPRGTGTYEQYF; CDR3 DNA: TGTGCCAGTAGTCCGAGGGGGACAGGAACCTACGAGCAGTACTTC
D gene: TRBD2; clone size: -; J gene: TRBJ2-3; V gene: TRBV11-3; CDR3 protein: CASRAGARTDTQYF; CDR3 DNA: TGTGCCAGCAGAGCGGGGGCGCGCACAGATACGCAGTATTTT
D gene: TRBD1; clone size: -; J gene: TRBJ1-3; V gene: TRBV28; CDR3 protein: CASSWLGTGKGNTIYF; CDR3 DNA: TGTGCCAGCAGTTGGCTAGGGACAGGGAAAGGAAACACCATATATTTT
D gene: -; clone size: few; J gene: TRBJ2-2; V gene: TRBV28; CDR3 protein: CASSLAGTGELFF; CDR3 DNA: TGTGCCAGCAGTCTCGCCGGGACCGGGGAGCTGTTTTTT
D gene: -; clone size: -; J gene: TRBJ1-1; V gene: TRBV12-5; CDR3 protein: CASGLALRRRSTEAFF; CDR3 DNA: TGTGCTAGTGGTTTGGCCCTCCGTCGGCGTTCCACTGAAGCTTTCTTT
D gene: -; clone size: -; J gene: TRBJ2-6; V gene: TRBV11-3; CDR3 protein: CASSPVGALSGANVLTF; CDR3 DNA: TGTGCCAGCAGCCCGGTGGGGGCTCTCTCTGGGGCCAACGTCCTGACTTTC